This T cell receptor beta chain was identified in a study of cytomegalovirus exposure and HLA in healthy donors. General study findings and limits: Cytomegalovirus association was listed for 170 or so TCR beta chains. Most TCR sequences were rare, but some public TCRs occurred in many donors. It was reportedly the case that the classifier diagnosed cytomegalovirus status with high specificity and sensitivity.

Only one count was recorded for this clone. The antigen remains unidentified. Sequenced by immunoSEQ multiplex PCR; TCRdb stores in-frame clones only, minus some. The sample has approximately 100,000 clones, approximately 93% seen once; the top ten hold around 1.1%. Trimming pared 2 bases from V and 6 bases from J, leaving 20 bases between. The length of the CDR3 is 17 residues. Germline V lookup: CDR1 MDHEN, CDR2 SYDVKM. The approximately 120-subject validation cohort, separate from the approximately 670-subject first cohort, included the donors. This TCR was sampled from a woman younger than 45 in good health and CMV-seropositive. The chain joins TRBV28 to TRBJ2-1, with TRBD2 as a possible D gene (6 bases). The material sequenced was PBMCs. CDR3 sequence reads: CASSLITGTQVVNEQFF. CDR3 sequence (DNA): TGTGCCAGCAGTTTAATTACCGGGACTCAGGTTGTCAATGAGCAGTTCTTC.